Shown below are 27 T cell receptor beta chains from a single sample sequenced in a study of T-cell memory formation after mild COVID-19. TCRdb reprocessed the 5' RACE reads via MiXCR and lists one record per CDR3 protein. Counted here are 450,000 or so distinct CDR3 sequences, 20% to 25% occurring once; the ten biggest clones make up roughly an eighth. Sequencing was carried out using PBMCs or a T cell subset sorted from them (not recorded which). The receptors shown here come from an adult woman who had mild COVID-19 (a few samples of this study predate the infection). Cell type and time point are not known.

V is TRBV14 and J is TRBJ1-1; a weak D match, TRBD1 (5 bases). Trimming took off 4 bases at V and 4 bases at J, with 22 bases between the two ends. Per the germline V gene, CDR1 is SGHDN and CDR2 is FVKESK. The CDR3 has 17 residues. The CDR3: CASSLPGRTLDSTEAFF. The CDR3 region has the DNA TGTGCCAGCAGCCTCCCGGGACGGACTCTGGATAGCACTGAAGCTTTCTTT.

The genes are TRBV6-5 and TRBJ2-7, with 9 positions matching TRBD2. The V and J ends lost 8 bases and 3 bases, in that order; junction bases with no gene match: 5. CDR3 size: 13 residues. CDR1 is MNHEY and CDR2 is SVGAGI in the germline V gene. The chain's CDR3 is CASQGGRDYEQYF. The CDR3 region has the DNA TGTGCCAGCCAGGGCGGGAGGGACTACGAGCAGTACTTC.

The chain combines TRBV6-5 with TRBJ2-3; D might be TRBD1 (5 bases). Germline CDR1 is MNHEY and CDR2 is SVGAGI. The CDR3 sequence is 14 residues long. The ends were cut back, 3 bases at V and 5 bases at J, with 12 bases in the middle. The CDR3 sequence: CASSYSRVQDTQYF. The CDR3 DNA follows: TGTGCCAGCAGTTATTCCAGGGTGCAAGATACGCAGTATTTT.

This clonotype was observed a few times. In DNA form, the CDR3 reads TGTGCCACCAGCAGAGCACCCGGACTAGCGGGAGGGGGCGGTAGCAATGAGCAGTTCTTC. Its protein product is CATSRAPGLAGGGGSNEQFF. This rearrangement joins TRBV15 to TRBJ2-1; 15 nucleotides align to TRBD2. The V gene end was trimmed by 1 base and the J gene end by 6 bases; junction bases not matched to a gene: 13. This CDR3 region has 20 residues. The germline CDR1 and CDR2 sequences are LNHNV and YYDKDF (reference sequence).

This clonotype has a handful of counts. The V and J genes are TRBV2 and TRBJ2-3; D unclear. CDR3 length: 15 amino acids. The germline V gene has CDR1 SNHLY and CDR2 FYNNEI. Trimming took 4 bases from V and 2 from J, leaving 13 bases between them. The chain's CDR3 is CASSVRGGDTDTQYF. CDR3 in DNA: TGTGCCAGCAGTGTCCGCGGCGGAGACACAGATACGCAGTATTTT. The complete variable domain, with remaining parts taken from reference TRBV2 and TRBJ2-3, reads EPEVTQTPSHQVTQMGQEVILRCVPISNHLYFYWYRQILGQKVEFLVSFYNNEISEKSEIFDDQFSVERPDGSNFTLKIRSTKLEDSAMYFCASSVRGGDTDTQYFGPGTRLTVL.

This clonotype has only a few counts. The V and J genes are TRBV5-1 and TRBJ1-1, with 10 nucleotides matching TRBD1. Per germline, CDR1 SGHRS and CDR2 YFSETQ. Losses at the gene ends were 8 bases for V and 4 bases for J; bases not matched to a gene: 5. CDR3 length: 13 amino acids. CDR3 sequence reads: CASTRDRGTEAFF. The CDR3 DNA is TGCGCCAGTACCCGGGACAGGGGCACTGAAGCTTTCTTT. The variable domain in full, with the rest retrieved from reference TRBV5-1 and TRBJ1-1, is KAGVTQTPRYLIKTRGQQVTLSCSPISGHRSVSWYQQTPGQGLQFLFEYFSETQRNKGNFPGRFSGRQFSNSRSEMNVSTLELGDSALYLCASTRDRGTEAFFGQGTRLTVV.

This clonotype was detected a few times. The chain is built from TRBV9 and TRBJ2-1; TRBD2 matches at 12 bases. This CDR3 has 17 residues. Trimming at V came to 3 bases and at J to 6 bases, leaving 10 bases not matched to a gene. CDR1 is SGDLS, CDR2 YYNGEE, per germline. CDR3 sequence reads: CASSASGRADFFNEQFF. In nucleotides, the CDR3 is TGTGCCAGCAGCGCTAGCGGGAGGGCCGATTTTTTCAATGAGCAGTTCTTC.

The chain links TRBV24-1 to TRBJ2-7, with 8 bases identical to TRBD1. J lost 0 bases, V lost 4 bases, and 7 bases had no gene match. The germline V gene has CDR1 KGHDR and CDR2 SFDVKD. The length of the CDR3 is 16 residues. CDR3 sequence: CATSDPGQENSYEQYF. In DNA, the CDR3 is TGTGCCACCAGTGACCCGGGACAGGAAAACTCCTACGAGCAGTACTTC.

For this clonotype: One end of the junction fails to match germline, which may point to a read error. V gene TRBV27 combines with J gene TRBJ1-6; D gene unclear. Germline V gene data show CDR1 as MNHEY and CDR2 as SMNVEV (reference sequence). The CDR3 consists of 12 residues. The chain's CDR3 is CASGSGYSPIHF. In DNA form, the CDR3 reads TGTGCCAGTGGGAGTGGGTATTCACCCATCCACTTT.

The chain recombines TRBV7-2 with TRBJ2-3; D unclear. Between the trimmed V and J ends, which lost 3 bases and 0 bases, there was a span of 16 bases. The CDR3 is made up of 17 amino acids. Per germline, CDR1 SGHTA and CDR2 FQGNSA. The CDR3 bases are TGTGCCAGCAGCTTCCCACTACTTATACCCAGCACAGATACGCAGTATTTT. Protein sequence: CASSFPLLIPSTDTQYF.

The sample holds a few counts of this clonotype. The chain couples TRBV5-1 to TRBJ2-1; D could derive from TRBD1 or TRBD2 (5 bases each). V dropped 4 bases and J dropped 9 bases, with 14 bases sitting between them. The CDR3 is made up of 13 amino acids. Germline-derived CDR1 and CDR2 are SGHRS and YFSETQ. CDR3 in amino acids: CASSGELGVEQFF. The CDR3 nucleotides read TGCGCCAGCAGCGGGGAACTAGGGGTTGAGCAGTTCTTC.

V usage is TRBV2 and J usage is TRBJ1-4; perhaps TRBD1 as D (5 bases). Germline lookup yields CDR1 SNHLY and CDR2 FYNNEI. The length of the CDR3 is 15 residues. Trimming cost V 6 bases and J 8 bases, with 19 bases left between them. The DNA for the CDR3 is TGTGCCAGCAGCAAAGACAGCCTCTCAGGGGAAAAACTGTTTTTT. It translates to CASSKDSLSGEKLFF.

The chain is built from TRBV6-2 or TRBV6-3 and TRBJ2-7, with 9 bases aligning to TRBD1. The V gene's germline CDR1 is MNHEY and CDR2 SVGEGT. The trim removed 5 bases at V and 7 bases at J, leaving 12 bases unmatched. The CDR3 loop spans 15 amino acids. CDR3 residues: CASSRSGTGYGEQYV. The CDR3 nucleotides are TGTGCCAGCAGTCGCTCCGGGACAGGGTACGGGGAGCAGTACGTC.

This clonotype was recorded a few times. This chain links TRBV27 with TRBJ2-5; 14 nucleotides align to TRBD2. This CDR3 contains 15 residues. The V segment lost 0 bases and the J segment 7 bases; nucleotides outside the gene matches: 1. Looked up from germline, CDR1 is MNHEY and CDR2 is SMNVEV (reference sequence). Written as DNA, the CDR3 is TGTGCCAGCAGTTTATCAGGACTAGCGGGAGGGACCCAGTACTTC. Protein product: CASSLSGLAGGTQYF.

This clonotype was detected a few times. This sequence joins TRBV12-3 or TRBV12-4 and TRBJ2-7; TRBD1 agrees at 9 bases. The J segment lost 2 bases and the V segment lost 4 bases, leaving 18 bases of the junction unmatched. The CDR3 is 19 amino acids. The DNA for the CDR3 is TGTGCCAGCAGTTCATCAAGGGGACAGGGAAACTCACCCCCCTACGAGCAGTACTTC. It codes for CASSSSRGQGNSPPYEQYF.

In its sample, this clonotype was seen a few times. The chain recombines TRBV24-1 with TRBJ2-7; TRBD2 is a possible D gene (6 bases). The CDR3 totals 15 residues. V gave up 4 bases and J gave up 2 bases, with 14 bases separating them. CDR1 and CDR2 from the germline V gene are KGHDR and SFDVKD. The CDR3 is CATSDPKRAAYEQYF. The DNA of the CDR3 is TGTGCCACCAGTGACCCAAAGCGGGCAGCCTACGAGCAGTACTTC.

The chain's CDR3 is CATSVGTLRSTDTQYF. In nucleotides, the CDR3 is TGTGCCACCAGCGTAGGGACATTACGAAGCACAGATACGCAGTATTTT. The genes are TRBV15 and TRBJ2-3; perhaps TRBD1 as D (6 bases). The length of the CDR3 is 16 residues. Per the germline V gene, CDR1 is LNHNV and CDR2 is YYDKDF (reference sequence). Trimming left V 5 bases short and J 0 bases short, with 15 bases between. The variable domain in full, completed from reference TRBV15 and TRBJ2-3, reads DAMVIQNPRYQVTQFGKPVTLSCSQTLNHNVMYWYQQKSSQAPKLLFHYYDKDFNNEADTPDNFQSRRPNTSFCFLDIRSPGLGDTAMYLCATSVGTLRSTDTQYFGPGTRLTVL.

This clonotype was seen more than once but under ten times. CDR3 sequence: CASSFGQGGNQPQHF. The CDR3 nucleotides are TGTGCCAGCAGTTTCGGGCAGGGCGGCAATCAGCCCCAGCATTTT. The chain joins TRBV12-3 or TRBV12-4 to TRBJ1-5, with D possibly matching TRBD1 (5 bases). The germline V and J ends were trimmed by 3 bases and 2 bases, with 11 bases remaining between them. CDR3 length: 15 residues.

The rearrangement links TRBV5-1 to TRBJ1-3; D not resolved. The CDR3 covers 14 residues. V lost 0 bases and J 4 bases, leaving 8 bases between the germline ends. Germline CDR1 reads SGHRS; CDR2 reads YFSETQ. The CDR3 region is CASSLDREGNTIYF. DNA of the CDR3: TGCGCCAGCAGCTTGGACAGAGAGGGAAACACCATATATTTT.

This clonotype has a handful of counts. The CDR3 loop reads CASSLGYAGAANTGELFF. The CDR3 DNA reads as TGTGCCAGCAGCCTGGGTTATGCGGGAGCCGCGAACACCGGGGAGCTGTTTTTT. The chain joins TRBV7-9 to TRBJ2-2; TRBD2 agrees at 7 bases. The ends lost 5 bases at V and 0 bases at J; junction bases unmatched: 12. The CDR3 has 18 residues. Germline CDR1 and CDR2: SEHNR and FQNEAQ (reference sequence). Full variable domain (remainder filled in from reference TRBV7-9 and TRBJ2-2): DTGVSQNPRHKITKRGQNVTFRCDPISEHNRLYWYRQTLGQGPEFLTYFQNEAQLEKSRLLSDRFSAERPKGSFSTLEIQRTEQGDSAMYLCASSLGYAGAANTGELFFGEGSRLTVL.

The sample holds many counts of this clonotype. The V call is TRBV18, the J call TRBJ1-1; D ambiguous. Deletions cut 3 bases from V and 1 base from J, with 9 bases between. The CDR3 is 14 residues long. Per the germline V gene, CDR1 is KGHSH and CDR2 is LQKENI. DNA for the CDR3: TGTGCCAGCTCACCTCTTAGCAGGAACACTGAAGCTTTCTTT. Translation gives CASSPLSRNTEAFF.

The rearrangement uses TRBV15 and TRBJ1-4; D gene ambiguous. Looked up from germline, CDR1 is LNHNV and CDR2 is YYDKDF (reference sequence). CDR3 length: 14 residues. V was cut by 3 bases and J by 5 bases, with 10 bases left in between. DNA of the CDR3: TGTGCCACCAGCAGGGACTTAAACAATGAAAAACTGTTTTTT. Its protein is CATSRDLNNEKLFF.

CDR3 DNA: TGTGCCAGCAGCGCGGGACAGGGGAGCAAAAACATTCAGTACTTC. Encoded protein: CASSAGQGSKNIQYF. The chain links TRBV7-8 to TRBJ2-4, with 10 positions matching TRBD1. This CDR3 comprises 15 residues. Germline V CDR1 and CDR2: SGHVS, FQNEAQ. The V segment lost 5 bases and the J segment 3 bases; nucleotides outside the gene matches: 4.

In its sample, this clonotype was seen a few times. The DNA for the CDR3 is TGTGCCAGCAGCCCCTCCGGGGCAGGGTTCCACAATGAGCAGTTCTTC. Amino acids: CASSPSGAGFHNEQFF. This chain connects TRBV7-9 to TRBJ2-1, with D perhaps TRBD1 or TRBD2 (5 bases each). The CDR3 length is 16 residues. Germline V gene sequence: CDR1 SEHNR, CDR2 FQNEAQ (reference sequence). V lost 5 bases and J 5 bases, leaving 19 bases between the germline ends. Drawing the rest from reference TRBV7-9 and TRBJ2-1, the complete variable domain is DTGVSQNPRHKITKRGQNVTFRCDPISEHNRLYWYRQTLGQGPEFLTYFQNEAQLEKSRLLSDRFSAERPKGSFSTLEIQRTEQGDSAMYLCASSPSGAGFHNEQFFGPGTRLTVL.

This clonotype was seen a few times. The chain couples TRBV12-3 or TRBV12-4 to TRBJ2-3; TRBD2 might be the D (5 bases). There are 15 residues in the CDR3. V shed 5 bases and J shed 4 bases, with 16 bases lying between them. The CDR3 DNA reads TGTGCCAGCAGTCATTCGGGCGGGCGGGCAGATACGCAGTATTTT. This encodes CASSHSGGRADTQYF.

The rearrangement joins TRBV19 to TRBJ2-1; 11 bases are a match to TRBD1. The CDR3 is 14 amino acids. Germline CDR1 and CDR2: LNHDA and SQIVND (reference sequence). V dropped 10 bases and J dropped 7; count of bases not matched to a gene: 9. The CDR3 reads CATSGTGGKNEQFF. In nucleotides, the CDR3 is TGTGCCACTTCCGGGACAGGGGGAAAGAATGAGCAGTTCTTC.

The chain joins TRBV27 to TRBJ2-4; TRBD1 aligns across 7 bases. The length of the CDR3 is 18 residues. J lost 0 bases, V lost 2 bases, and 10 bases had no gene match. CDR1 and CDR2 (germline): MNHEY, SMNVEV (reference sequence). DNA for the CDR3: TGTGCCAGCAGTTTAAAAGCGACGGGACAGCTAGCCAAAAACATTCAGTACTTC. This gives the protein CASSLKATGQLAKNIQYF.